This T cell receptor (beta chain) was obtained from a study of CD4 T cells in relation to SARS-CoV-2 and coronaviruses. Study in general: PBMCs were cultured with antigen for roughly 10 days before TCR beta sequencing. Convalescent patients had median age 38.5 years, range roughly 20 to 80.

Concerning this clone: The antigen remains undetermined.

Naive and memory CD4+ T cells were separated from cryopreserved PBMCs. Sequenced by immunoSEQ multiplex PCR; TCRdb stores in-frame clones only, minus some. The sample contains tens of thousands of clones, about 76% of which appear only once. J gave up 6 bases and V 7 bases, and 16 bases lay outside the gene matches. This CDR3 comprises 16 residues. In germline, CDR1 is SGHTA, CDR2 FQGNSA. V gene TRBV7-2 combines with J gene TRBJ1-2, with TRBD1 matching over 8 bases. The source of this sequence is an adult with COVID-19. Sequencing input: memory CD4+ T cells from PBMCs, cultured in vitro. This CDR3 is CASTSRVGQDRNGYTF. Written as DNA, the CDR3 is TGTGCCAGCACTTCGCGGGTGGGACAGGATCGTAATGGCTACACCTTC.